Listed below are T cell receptor beta chains from one sample, sequenced in a study of OX40 agonist ivuxolimab in advanced cancers. Clones were sequenced by immunoSEQ multiplex PCR, and TCRdb holds only the in-frame ones, with some missing. The sample carries tens of thousands of clones, roughly 83% recorded once. Sequencing used CD4+ or CD8+ T cells sorted from blood, obtained in a trial of the OX40 agonist ivuxolimab. Every receptor here comes from an adult with an advanced solid tumor such as melanoma, head and neck, liver or kidney cancer. Both conserved end residues are part of each CDR3. The order of the fields is D gene, clone size, J gene, V gene, CDR3 length, CDR3 DNA, CDR3 protein. A D gene is named only where the DNA matches it firmly. The size field is filled for only some rows; it gives once, few, many or a size class.

D gene: NA; clone size: NA; J gene: TRBJ1-3; V gene: TRBV15; CDR3 length: 15; CDR3 DNA: TGTGCCACCAGCAGAGATGTCTCCTCTGGAAACACCATATATTTT; CDR3 protein: CATSRDVSSGNTIYF
D gene: NA; clone size: once; J gene: TRBJ2-6; V gene: TRBV7-9; CDR3 length: 16; CDR3 DNA: TGTGCCAGCAGCCCGGGGTCGGGGGTCGGGGCCAACGTCCTGACTTTC; CDR3 protein: CASSPGSGVGANVLTF
D gene: NA; clone size: few; J gene: TRBJ1-1; V gene: TRBV15; CDR3 length: 14; CDR3 DNA: TGTGCCACCAGCCTTGCGCGCATGAACACTGAAGCTTTCTTT; CDR3 protein: CATSLARMNTEAFF
D gene: TRBD1; clone size: NA; J gene: TRBJ2-7; V gene: TRBV28; CDR3 length: 13; CDR3 DNA: TGTGCCAGCAGCTTGGACAGGGTATACGAGCAGTACTTC; CDR3 protein: CASSLDRVYEQYF
D gene: TRBD2; clone size: few; J gene: TRBJ2-7; V gene: TRBV14; CDR3 length: 15; CDR3 DNA: TGTGCCAGCAGCCCTTTAGCGGGAGACCACTACGAGCAGTACTTC; CDR3 protein: CASSPLAGDHYEQYF
D gene: TRBD1; clone size: few; J gene: TRBJ2-7; V gene: TRBV30; CDR3 length: 13; CDR3 DNA: TGTGCCTCCCGAGGGGGCCATTTCTACGAGCAGTACTTC; CDR3 protein: CASRGGHFYEQYF
D gene: NA; clone size: once; J gene: TRBJ1-6; V gene: TRBV19; CDR3 length: 13; CDR3 DNA: TGTGCCAGTAGTCCCAGCAATAATTCACCCCTCCACTTT; CDR3 protein: CASSPSNNSPLHF
D gene: NA; clone size: NA; J gene: TRBJ2-1; V gene: TRBV6-5; CDR3 length: 14; CDR3 DNA: TGTGCCAGCAGTTACGGGATCATATACAATGAGCAGTTCTTC; CDR3 protein: CASSYGIIYNEQFF
D gene: NA; clone size: NA; J gene: TRBJ2-1; V gene: TRBV11-2; CDR3 length: 13; CDR3 DNA: TGTGCCAGCAGCTTCCCACAGGGAGGTGAGCAGTTCTTC; CDR3 protein: CASSFPQGGEQFF
D gene: TRBD1; clone size: NA; J gene: TRBJ1-2; V gene: TRBV9; CDR3 length: 16; CDR3 DNA: TGTGCCAGCAGCACCGGGACAGGCGCCTCTAACTATGGCTACACCTTC; CDR3 protein: CASSTGTGASNYGYTF
D gene: NA; clone size: NA; J gene: TRBJ1-1; V gene: TRBV4-1; CDR3 length: 12; CDR3 DNA: TGCGCCAGCAGCCCCGAGCGGACAGAAGCTTTCTTT; CDR3 protein: CASSPERTEAFF
D gene: NA; clone size: NA; J gene: TRBJ2-7; V gene: TRBV27; CDR3 length: 14; CDR3 DNA: TGTGCCACCTCGTGGGGGGCCCTCTCCAACGAGCAGTACTTC; CDR3 protein: CATSWGALSNEQYF
D gene: NA; clone size: NA; J gene: TRBJ2-3; V gene: TRBV5-4; CDR3 length: 12; CDR3 DNA: TGTGCCAGCAGCTTTGCGGCAGATACGCAGTATTTT; CDR3 protein: CASSFAADTQYF
D gene: NA; clone size: NA; J gene: TRBJ2-1; V gene: TRBV4-3; CDR3 length: 14; CDR3 DNA: TGCGCCAGCAGCCAAGATTTTGGGGGCTATGAGCAGTTCTTC; CDR3 protein: CASSQDFGGYEQFF
D gene: NA; clone size: NA; J gene: TRBJ2-5; V gene: TRBV30; CDR3 length: 13; CDR3 DNA: TGTGCCTGGAGTGTAATCGGGGGAGAGACCCAGTACTTC; CDR3 protein: CAWSVIGGETQYF
D gene: NA; clone size: NA; J gene: TRBJ1-2; V gene: TRBV7-9; CDR3 length: 12; CDR3 DNA: TGTGCCAGCAGAGGACAGATCTATGGCTACACCTTC; CDR3 protein: CASRGQIYGYTF
D gene: TRBD2; clone size: NA; J gene: TRBJ2-2; V gene: TRBV9; CDR3 length: 14; CDR3 DNA: TGTGCCAGCACGGCGGGGGGGAACACCGGGGAGCTGTTTTTT; CDR3 protein: CASTAGGNTGELFF
D gene: NA; clone size: few; J gene: TRBJ1-6; V gene: TRBV30; CDR3 length: 13; CDR3 DNA: TGTGCCTGGAGTGTAACGGCAGGGTCACCCCTCCACTTT; CDR3 protein: CAWSVTAGSPLHF
D gene: NA; clone size: once; J gene: TRBJ2-7; V gene: TRBV7-9; CDR3 length: 14; CDR3 DNA: TGTGCCAGCAGCTTGATCGGTAGCTCCTACGAGCAGTACTTC; CDR3 protein: CASSLIGSSYEQYF
D gene: NA; clone size: few; J gene: TRBJ1-1; V gene: TRBV29-1; CDR3 length: 12; CDR3 DNA: TGCAGCGTTGAATCCCCGACTATGAGAGCTTTCTTT; CDR3 protein: CSVESPTMRAFF
D gene: NA; clone size: NA; J gene: TRBJ2-7; V gene: TRBV28; CDR3 length: 12; CDR3 DNA: TGTGCCAGCACTCTCCGGTCCTACGAGCAGTACTTC; CDR3 protein: CASTLRSYEQYF
D gene: NA; clone size: NA; J gene: TRBJ2-7; V gene: TRBV4-1; CDR3 length: 16; CDR3 DNA: TGCGCCAGCAGCCAAGCCCTGCAGACTACCTCCTACGAGCAGTACTTC; CDR3 protein: CASSQALQTTSYEQYF
D gene: NA; clone size: NA; J gene: TRBJ1-3; V gene: TRBV19; CDR3 length: 16; CDR3 DNA: TGTGCCAGTAGTATTTCGGGGAACGAGTATAGAAACACCATATATTTT; CDR3 protein: CASSISGNEYRNTIYF
D gene: NA; clone size: NA; J gene: TRBJ2-2; V gene: TRBV5-1; CDR3 length: 15; CDR3 DNA: TGCGCCAGCAGCTGGACGGGATCCCGTGACGGGGAGCTGTTTTTT; CDR3 protein: CASSWTGSRDGELFF
D gene: NA; clone size: once; J gene: TRBJ2-7; V gene: TRBV5-6; CDR3 length: 17; CDR3 DNA: TGTGCCAGCAGCTTGGAAGGGGCCCCCGATTGGCTCTACGAGCAGTACTTC; CDR3 protein: CASSLEGAPDWLYEQYF
D gene: NA; clone size: once; J gene: TRBJ2-5; V gene: TRBV5-6; CDR3 length: 14; CDR3 DNA: TGTGCCAGCAGCTTACAGGGTCTCCAAGAGACCCAGTACTTC; CDR3 protein: CASSLQGLQETQYF
D gene: NA; clone size: NA; J gene: TRBJ1-5; V gene: TRBV27; CDR3 length: 16; CDR3 DNA: TGTGCCAGCAGTTTTAGTCGCGACGGTCGCAATCAGCCCCAGCATTTT; CDR3 protein: CASSFSRDGRNQPQHF
D gene: NA; clone size: NA; J gene: TRBJ1-5; V gene: TRBV7-9; CDR3 length: 12; CDR3 DNA: TGTGCCAGCAGCTGGGGCGATCAGCCCCAGCATTTT; CDR3 protein: CASSWGDQPQHF
D gene: NA; clone size: NA; J gene: TRBJ2-1; V gene: TRBV11-2; CDR3 length: 15; CDR3 DNA: TGTGCCAGCAGCTGGGGGCAGGGGCCGTACAATGAGCAGTTCTTC; CDR3 protein: CASSWGQGPYNEQFF
D gene: NA; clone size: NA; J gene: TRBJ1-2; V gene: TRBV6-1; CDR3 length: 12; CDR3 DNA: TGTGCCAGCAGCCCAATTGGGGATGGCTACACCTTC; CDR3 protein: CASSPIGDGYTF
D gene: NA; clone size: NA; J gene: TRBJ2-5; V gene: TRBV7-6; CDR3 length: 16; CDR3 DNA: TGTGCCAGCAGCTTATCGTGGGCAAGTGGCTTGGAGACCCAGTACTTC; CDR3 protein: CASSLSWASGLETQYF
D gene: NA; clone size: NA; J gene: TRBJ1-2; V gene: TRBV5-1; CDR3 length: 15; CDR3 DNA: TGCGCCAGCAGCTTGGAACCGGGACACTTCTATGGCTACACCTTC; CDR3 protein: CASSLEPGHFYGYTF
D gene: NA; clone size: few; J gene: TRBJ1-4; V gene: TRBV10-1; CDR3 length: 11; CDR3 DNA: TGCGCCAGCAGAGTGAATGAAAAACTGTTTTTT; CDR3 protein: CASRVNEKLFF
D gene: TRBD1; clone size: NA; J gene: TRBJ1-1; V gene: TRBV6-6; CDR3 length: 14; CDR3 DNA: TGTGCCAGCACCTTGTACAGGGGGAGCACTGAAGCTTTCTTT; CDR3 protein: CASTLYRGSTEAFF
D gene: NA; clone size: NA; J gene: TRBJ2-3; V gene: TRBV7-9; CDR3 length: 12; CDR3 DNA: TGTGCCAGCAGCCGTCATACAGATACGCAGTATTTT; CDR3 protein: CASSRHTDTQYF
D gene: NA; clone size: few; J gene: TRBJ1-2; V gene: TRBV7-8; CDR3 length: 12; CDR3 DNA: TGTGCCAGCAGCCCAGGGTCGGATGGCTACACCTTC; CDR3 protein: CASSPGSDGYTF
D gene: NA; clone size: NA; J gene: TRBJ2-7; V gene: TRBV28; CDR3 length: 13; CDR3 DNA: TGTGCCAGCAGGGTGGAGAACTCCTACGAGCAGTACTTC; CDR3 protein: CASRVENSYEQYF
D gene: NA; clone size: NA; J gene: TRBJ1-2; V gene: TRBV7-9; CDR3 length: 13; CDR3 DNA: TGTGCCAGCAGGGCACGGTGGAACTATGGCTACACCTTC; CDR3 protein: CASRARWNYGYTF
D gene: TRBD1; clone size: NA; J gene: TRBJ1-2; V gene: TRBV6-5; CDR3 length: 13; CDR3 DNA: TGTGCCAGCAGTTTAGGGGGCAAGAGCGGCTACACCTTC; CDR3 protein: CASSLGGKSGYTF
D gene: TRBD2; clone size: NA; J gene: TRBJ2-1; V gene: TRBV2; CDR3 length: 14; CDR3 DNA: TGTGCCAGCATGGGGGTAGCGGGAGGCAATGAGCAGTTCTTC; CDR3 protein: CASMGVAGGNEQFF
D gene: TRBD1; clone size: NA; J gene: TRBJ1-6; V gene: TRBV19; CDR3 length: 18; CDR3 DNA: TGTGCCAGTAGTTCTATACTACAGGGGGGGACCTATAATTCACCCCTCCACTTT; CDR3 protein: CASSSILQGGTYNSPLHF
D gene: TRBD1; clone size: medium-sized; J gene: TRBJ1-4; V gene: TRBV30; CDR3 length: 16; CDR3 DNA: TGTGCCTGGAGCCCTACAGGGGTCAGCGGTAATGAAAAACTGTTTTTT; CDR3 protein: CAWSPTGVSGNEKLFF
D gene: TRBD2; clone size: NA; J gene: TRBJ2-1; V gene: TRBV5-1; CDR3 length: 16; CDR3 DNA: TGCGCCAGCAGCCTGAAGGGCCGGGAGGGCCCCAATGAGCAGTTCTTC; CDR3 protein: CASSLKGREGPNEQFF
D gene: TRBD2; clone size: NA; J gene: TRBJ2-5; V gene: TRBV5-1; CDR3 length: 16; CDR3 DNA: TGCGCCAGCAGCTTGGGGAGCGGGGGGCTTGCTGAGACCCAGTACTTC; CDR3 protein: CASSLGSGGLAETQYF
D gene: NA; clone size: NA; J gene: TRBJ2-5; V gene: TRBV6-6; CDR3 length: 16; CDR3 DNA: TGTGCCAGCAGTTTTCTCCCATCCGGACAGCAAGAGACCCAGTACTTC; CDR3 protein: CASSFLPSGQQETQYF
D gene: TRBD2; clone size: NA; J gene: TRBJ2-3; V gene: TRBV29-1; CDR3 length: 12; CDR3 DNA: TGCAGCGTTGAGCGGGAGACCGATACGCAGTATTTT; CDR3 protein: CSVERETDTQYF